The TCR beta chain described here comes from a study of T cell responses to AZD1222 COVID-19 vaccine. This clone has just a few counts. Its antigen is unidentified. TCRdb keeps only in-frame clones here, not all; method: immunoSEQ multiplex PCR. Altogether approximately 110,000 clones are present, 92% being singletons, with the ten largest covering 1% to 1.5%. Study-wide results and caveats: The span of vaccine-associated CD4 TCRs extended across spike, with dominance at 160-218 and 743-854.

The germline gives CDR1 SNHLY, CDR2 FYNNEI. This CDR3 is 13 amino acids long. The V end was cut by 6 bases, the J end by 6 bases, with 9 bases between. The sequence derives from an adult in good health. The sample here was peripheral blood, taken on day 0 of AZD1222 vaccination. The V and J genes are TRBV2 and TRBJ1-6; D gene ambiguous. CDR3 bases: TGTGCCAGCAGGGCCCGAAGTAATTCACCCCTCCACTTT. Protein: CASRARSNSPLHF.